This record looks at one TCR beta chain sequence and its context. This entry comes from a study of T-cell reconstitution after alpha-beta-depleted transplantation in children. Trimming removed 4 bases from V and 4 bases from J, with 17 bases in between. Germline V gene data show CDR1 as SGHRS and CDR2 as YFSETQ. This CDR3 comprises 15 residues. The authors prepared the TCRbeta library with unique molecular identifiers. MiXCR, applied by TCRdb to the PCR reads, yields one record per CDR3 protein. This table holds 420,000 or so distinct CDR3 sequences, roughly 11% found once. The source was PBMCs from the stem cell graft donor, collected from the stem cell graft. The chain joins TRBV5-1 to TRBJ2-5; the D gene is possibly TRBD1 (6 bases). The sequence was obtained from a human donor who donated a stem cell graft to a child with acute myeloid leukemia. The CDR3 reads CASSRRQERGETQYF. The CDR3, as DNA: TGCGCCAGCAGCCGTCGACAGGAGAGAGGAGAGACCCAGTACTTC.